Sequencing of this T cell receptor beta chain was carried out in a study of preoperative IRX-2 immunotherapy in early breast cancer. TCRdb's table, derived via immunoSEQ multiplex PCR, lists solely in-frame clones and lacks some. The sample carries fewer than 40,000 clones, 90% to 95% recorded once. Treatment of the sample: preoperative locoregional IRX-2 cytokine immunotherapy. Preoperative locoregional IRX-2 cytokine immunotherapy was tested in the phase Ib source study. The germline gives CDR1 MNHEY, CDR2 SVGAGI. Trimming removed 2 bases at V and 4 bases at J, with 12 bases between. There are 14 residues in the CDR3.

The V and J genes are TRBV6-5 and TRBJ2-7; D is undetermined. This receptor was taken from a human donor with breast cancer. Sampling took place from a patient treated with IRX-2 immunotherapy. Here the CDR3 DNA reads TGTGCCAGCAGTTACGGCCTTTTCGGGTACGAGCAGTACTTC. Its protein product is CASSYGLFGYEQYF.